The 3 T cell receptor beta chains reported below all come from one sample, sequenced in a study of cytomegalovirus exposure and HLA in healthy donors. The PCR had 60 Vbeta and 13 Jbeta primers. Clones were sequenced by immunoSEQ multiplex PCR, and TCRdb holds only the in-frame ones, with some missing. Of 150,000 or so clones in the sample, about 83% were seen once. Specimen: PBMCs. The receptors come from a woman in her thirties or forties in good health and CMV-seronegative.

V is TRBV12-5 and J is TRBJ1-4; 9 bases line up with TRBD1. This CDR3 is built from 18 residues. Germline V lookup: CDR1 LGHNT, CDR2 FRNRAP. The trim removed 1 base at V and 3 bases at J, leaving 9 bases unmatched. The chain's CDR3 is CASGLAFGQGTPNEKLFF. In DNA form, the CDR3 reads TGTGCTAGTGGTTTGGCCTTCGGACAGGGGACGCCTAATGAAAAACTGTTTTTT.

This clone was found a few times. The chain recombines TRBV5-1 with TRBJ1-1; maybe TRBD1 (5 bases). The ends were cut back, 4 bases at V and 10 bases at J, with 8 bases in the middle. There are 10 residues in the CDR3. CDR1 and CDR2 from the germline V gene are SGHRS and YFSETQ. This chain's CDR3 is CASSQDRAFF. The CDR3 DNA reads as TGCGCCAGCAGCCAAGACAGAGCTTTCTTT.

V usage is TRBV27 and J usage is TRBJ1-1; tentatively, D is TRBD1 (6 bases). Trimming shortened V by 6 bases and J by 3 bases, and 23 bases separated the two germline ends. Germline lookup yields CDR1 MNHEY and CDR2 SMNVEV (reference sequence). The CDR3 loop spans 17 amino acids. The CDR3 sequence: CASSHRTPEQGHTEAFF. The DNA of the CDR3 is TGTGCCAGCAGCCACCGGACACCGGAACAGGGCCACACTGAAGCTTTCTTT.